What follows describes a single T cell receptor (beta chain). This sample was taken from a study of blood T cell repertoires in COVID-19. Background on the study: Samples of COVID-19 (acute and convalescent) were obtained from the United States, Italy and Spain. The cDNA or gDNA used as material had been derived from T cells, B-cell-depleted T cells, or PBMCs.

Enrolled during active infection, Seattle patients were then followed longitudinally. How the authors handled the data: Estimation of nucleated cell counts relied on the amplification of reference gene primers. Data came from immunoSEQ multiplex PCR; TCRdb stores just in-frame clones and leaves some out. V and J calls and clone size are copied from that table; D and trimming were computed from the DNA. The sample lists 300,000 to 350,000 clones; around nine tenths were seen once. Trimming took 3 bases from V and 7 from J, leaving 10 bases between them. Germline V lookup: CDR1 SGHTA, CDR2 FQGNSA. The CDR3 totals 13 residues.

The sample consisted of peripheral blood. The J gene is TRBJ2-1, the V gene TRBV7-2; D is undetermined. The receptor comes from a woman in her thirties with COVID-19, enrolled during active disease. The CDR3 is CASSFDSDNEQFF. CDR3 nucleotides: TGTGCCAGCAGCTTTGACTCCGATAATGAGCAGTTCTTC.